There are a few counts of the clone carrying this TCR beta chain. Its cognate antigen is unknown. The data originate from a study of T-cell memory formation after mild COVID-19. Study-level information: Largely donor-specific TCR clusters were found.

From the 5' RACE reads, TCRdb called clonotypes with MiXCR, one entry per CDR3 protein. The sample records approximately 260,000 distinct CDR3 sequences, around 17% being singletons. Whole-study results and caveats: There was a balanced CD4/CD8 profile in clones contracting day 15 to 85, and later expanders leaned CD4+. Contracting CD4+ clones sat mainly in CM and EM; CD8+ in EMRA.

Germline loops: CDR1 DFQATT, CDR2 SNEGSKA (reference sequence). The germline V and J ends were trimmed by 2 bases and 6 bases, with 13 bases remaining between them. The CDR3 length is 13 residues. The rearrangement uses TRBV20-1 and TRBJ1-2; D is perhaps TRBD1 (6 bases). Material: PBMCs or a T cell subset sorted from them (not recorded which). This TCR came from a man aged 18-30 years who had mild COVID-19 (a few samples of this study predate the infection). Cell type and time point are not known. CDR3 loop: CSARPGVTNGYTF. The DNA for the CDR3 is TGCAGTGCTAGACCAGGGGTGACGAATGGCTACACCTTC.